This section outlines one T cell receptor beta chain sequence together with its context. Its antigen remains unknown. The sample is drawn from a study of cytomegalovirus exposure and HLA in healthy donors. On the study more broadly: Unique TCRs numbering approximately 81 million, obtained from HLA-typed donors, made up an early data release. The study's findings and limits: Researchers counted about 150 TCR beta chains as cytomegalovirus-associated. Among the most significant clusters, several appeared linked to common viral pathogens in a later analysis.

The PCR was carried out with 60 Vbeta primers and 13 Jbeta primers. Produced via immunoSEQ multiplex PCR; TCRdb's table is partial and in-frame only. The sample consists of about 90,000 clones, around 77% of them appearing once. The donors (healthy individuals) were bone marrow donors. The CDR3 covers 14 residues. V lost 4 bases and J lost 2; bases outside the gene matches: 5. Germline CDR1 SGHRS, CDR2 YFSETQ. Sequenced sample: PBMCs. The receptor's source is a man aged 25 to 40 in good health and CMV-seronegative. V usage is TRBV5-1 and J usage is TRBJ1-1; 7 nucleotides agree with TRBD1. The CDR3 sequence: CASSPGQTNTEAFF. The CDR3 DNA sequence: TGCGCCAGCAGCCCGGGACAGACCAACACTGAAGCTTTCTTT.